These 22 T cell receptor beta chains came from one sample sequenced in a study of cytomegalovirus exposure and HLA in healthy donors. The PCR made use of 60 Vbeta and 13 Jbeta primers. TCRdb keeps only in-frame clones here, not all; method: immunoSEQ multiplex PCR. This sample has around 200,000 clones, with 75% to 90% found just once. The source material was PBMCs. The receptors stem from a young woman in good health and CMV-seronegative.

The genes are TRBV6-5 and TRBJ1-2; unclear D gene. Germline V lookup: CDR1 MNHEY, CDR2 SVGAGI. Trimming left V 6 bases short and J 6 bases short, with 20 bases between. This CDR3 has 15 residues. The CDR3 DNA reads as TGTGCCAGCAGACCCCTGTTAGGAGGACGCGATGGCTACACCTTC. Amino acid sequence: CASRPLLGGRDGYTF.

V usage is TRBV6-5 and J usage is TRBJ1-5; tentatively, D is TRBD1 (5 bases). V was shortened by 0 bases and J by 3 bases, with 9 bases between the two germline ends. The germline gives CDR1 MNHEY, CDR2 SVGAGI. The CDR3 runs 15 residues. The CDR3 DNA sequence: TGTGCCAGCAGTTACTCGAGACAGTCCAATCAGCCCCAGCATTTT. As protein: CASSYSRQSNQPQHF.

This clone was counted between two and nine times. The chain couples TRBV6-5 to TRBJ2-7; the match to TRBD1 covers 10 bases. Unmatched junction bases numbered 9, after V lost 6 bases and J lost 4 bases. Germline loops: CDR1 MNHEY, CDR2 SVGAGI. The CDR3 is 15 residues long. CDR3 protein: CASSTPRDRGYEQYF. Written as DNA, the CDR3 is TGTGCCAGCAGCACCCCCCGGGACAGGGGATACGAGCAGTACTTC.

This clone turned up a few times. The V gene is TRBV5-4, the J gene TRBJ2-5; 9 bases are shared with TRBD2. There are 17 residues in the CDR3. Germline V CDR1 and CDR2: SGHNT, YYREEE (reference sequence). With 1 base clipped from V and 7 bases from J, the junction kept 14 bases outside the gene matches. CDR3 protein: CASSLLYSAGGPGTQYF. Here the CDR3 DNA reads TGTGCCAGCAGCTTGTTGTATTCGGCGGGGGGGCCCGGGACCCAGTACTTC.

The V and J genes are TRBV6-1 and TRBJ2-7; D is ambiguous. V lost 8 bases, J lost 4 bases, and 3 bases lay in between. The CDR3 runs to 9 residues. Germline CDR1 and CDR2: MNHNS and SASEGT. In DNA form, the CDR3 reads TGTGCCAGCCCTTACGAGCAGTACTTC. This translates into CASPYEQYF.

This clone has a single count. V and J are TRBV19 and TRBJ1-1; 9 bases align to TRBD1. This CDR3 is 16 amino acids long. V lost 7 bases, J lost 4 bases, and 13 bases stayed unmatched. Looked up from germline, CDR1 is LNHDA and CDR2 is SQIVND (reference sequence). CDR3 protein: CASNLLTGGDTTEAFF. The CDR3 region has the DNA TGTGCCAGTAATCTGCTAACAGGGGGCGATACCACTGAAGCTTTCTTT.

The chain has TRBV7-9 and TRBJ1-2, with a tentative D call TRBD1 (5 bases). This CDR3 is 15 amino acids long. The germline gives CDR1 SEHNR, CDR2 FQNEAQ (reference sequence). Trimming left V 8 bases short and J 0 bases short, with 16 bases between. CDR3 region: CASVLGGASNYGYTF. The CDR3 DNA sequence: TGTGCCAGCGTCCTAGGAGGGGCGTCTAACTATGGCTACACCTTC.

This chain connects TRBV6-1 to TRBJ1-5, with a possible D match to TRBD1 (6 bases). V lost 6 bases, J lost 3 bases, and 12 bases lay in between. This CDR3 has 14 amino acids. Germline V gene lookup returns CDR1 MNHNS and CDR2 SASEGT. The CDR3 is CASSLQGTNQPQHF. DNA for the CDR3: TGTGCCAGCAGCCTGCAGGGGACCAATCAGCCCCAGCATTTT.

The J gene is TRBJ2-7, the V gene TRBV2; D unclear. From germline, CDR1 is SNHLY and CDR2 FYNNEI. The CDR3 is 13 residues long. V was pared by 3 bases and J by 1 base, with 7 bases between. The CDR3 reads CASSEASSYEQYF. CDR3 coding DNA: TGTGCCAGCAGTGAGGCCAGTTCCTACGAGCAGTACTTC.

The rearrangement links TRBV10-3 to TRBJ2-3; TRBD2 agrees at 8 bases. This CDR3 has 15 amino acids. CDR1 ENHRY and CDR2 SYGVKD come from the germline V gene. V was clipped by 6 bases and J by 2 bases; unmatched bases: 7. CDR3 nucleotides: TGTGCCATCAGCGGGGGGGCATCCCTCACAGATACGCAGTATTTT. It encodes CAISGGASLTDTQYF.

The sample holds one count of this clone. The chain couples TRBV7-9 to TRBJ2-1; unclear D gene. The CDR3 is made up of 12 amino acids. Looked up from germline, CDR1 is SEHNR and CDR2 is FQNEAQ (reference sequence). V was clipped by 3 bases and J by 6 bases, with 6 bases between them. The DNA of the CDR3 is TGTGCCAGCAGCTTCGCTAGCAATGAGCAGTTCTTC. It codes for CASSFASNEQFF.

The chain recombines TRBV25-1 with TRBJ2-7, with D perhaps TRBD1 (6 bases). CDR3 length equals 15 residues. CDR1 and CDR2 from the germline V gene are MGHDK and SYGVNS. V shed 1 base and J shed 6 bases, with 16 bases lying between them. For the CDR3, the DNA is TGTGCCAGCAGTGAATTCAGGGGCCCCAATCTCGAGCAGTACTTC. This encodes CASSEFRGPNLEQYF.

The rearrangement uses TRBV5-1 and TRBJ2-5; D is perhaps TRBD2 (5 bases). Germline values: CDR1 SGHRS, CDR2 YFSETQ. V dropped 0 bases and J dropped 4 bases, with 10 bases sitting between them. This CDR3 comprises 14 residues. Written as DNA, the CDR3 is TGCGCCAGCAGCTTGGCCCTGGCGGGAGAGACCCAGTACTTC. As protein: CASSLALAGETQYF.

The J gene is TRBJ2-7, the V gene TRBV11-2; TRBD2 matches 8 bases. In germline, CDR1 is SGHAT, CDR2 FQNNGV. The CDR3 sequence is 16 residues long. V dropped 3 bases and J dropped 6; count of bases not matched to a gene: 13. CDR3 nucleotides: TGTGCCAGCAGCTTGGTAGCGGGATCGCGGTTGGTCGAGCAGTACTTC. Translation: CASSLVAGSRLVEQYF.

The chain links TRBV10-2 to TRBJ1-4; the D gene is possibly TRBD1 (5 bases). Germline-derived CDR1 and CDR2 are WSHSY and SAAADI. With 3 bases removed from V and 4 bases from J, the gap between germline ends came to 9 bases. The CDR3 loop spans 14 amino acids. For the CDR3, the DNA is TGCGCCAGCAGTGATCGACAGTTTAATGAAAAACTGTTTTTT. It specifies CASSDRQFNEKLFF.

CDR3 amino acids: CASSSRETGELFF. The CDR3 nucleotides read TGTGCCAGCAGCTCGCGGGAGACCGGGGAGCTGTTTTTT. The rearrangement joins TRBV7-2 to TRBJ2-2, with 7 bases that match TRBD2. Trimming cost V 4 bases and J 5 bases; bases outside gene matches: 1. Germline loops: CDR1 SGHTA, CDR2 FQGNSA. The CDR3 extends over 13 amino acids.

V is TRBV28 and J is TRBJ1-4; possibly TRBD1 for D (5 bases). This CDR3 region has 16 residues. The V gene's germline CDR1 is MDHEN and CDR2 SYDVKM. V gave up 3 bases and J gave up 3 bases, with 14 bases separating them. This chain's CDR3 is CASSFAGAGANEKLFF. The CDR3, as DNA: TGTGCCAGCAGTTTTGCTGGGGCAGGTGCTAATGAAAAACTGTTTTTT. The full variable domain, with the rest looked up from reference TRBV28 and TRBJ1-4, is DVKVTQSSRYLVKRTGEKVFLECVQDMDHENMFWYRQDPGLGLRLIYFSYDVKMKEKGDIPEGYSVSREKKERFSLILESASTNQTSMYLCASSFAGAGANEKLFFGSGTQLSVL.

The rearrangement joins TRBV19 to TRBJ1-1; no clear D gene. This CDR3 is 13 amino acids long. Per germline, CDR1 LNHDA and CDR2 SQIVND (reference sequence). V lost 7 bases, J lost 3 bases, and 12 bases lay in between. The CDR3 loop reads CASTPPEDTEAFF. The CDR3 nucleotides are TGTGCCAGTACCCCCCCGGAGGACACTGAAGCTTTCTTT.

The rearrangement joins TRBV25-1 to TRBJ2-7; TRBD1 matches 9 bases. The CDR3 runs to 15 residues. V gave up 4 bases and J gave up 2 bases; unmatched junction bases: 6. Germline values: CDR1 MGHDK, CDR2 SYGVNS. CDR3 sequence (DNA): TGTGCCAGCAGTGGAAGACAGGGGGTCCCCTACGAGCAGTACTTC. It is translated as CASSGRQGVPYEQYF.

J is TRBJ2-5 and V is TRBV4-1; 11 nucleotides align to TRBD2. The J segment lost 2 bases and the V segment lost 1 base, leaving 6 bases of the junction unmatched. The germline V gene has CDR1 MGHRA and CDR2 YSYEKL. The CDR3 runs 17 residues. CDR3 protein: CASSQVAGGPFQETQYF. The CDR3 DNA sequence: TGCGCCAGCAGCCAAGTAGCGGGGGGGCCTTTTCAAGAGACCCAGTACTTC.

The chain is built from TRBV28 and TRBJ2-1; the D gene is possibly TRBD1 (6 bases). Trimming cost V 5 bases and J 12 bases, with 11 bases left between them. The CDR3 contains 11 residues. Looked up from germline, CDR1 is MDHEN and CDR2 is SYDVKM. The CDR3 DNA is TGTGCCAGCAGTATAAGAGGGGGGCAGTTCTTC. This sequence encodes CASSIRGGQFF.

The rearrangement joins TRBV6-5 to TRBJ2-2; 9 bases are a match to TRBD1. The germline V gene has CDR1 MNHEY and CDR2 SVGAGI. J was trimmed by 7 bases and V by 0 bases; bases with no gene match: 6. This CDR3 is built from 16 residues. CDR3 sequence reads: CASSYSGTGSIGELFF. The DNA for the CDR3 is TGTGCCAGCAGTTACTCAGGGACAGGGAGTATCGGGGAGCTGTTTTTT.